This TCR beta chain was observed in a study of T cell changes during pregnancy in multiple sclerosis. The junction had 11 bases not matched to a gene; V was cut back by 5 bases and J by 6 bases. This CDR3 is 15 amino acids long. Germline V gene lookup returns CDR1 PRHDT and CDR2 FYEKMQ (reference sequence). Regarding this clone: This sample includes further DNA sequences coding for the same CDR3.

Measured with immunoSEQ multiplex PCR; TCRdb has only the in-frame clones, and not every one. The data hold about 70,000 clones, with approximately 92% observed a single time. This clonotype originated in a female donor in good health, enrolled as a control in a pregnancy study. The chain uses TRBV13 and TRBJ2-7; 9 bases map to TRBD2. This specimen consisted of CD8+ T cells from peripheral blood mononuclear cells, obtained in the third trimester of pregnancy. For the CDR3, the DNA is TGTGCCAGCAGCCCCCCAGGAGCGGGGGGCCGCGAGCAGTACTTC. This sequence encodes CASSPPGAGGREQYF.